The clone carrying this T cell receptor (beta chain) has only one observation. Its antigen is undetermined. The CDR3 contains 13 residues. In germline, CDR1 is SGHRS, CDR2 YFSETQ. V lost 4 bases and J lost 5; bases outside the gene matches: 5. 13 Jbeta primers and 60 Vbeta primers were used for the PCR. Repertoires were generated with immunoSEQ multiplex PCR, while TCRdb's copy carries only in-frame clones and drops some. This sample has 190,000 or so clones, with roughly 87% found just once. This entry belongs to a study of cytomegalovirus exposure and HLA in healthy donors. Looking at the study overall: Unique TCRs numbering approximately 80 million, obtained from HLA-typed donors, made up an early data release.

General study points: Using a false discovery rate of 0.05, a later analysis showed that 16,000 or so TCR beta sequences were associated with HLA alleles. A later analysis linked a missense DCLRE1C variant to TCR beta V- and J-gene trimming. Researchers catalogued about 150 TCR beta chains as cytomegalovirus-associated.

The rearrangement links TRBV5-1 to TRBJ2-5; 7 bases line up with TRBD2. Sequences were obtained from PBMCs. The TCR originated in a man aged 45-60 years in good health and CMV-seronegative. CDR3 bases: TGCGCCAGCAGCGCGGGGGTAGGGGAGACCCAGTACTTC. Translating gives CASSAGVGETQYF.